The rows below give T cell receptor beta chains drawn from one sample of a study of read filtering for tumor transcriptome and immune sequencing. TCRdb ran MiXCR on the reads and lists one entry per CDR3 protein. Among more than 30,000 distinct CDR3 sequences listed, 12% to 15% were seen once. Sequencing was performed on a population of CD138-negative cells sorted from bone marrow. All receptors come from a donor at least 40 years old with multiple myeloma. Both conserved end residues are part of each CDR3. A D gene is named only where the DNA matches it firmly. Some rows mark clone size as missing; the rest say once, few, many or name a class of expanded clone.

v_gene	abundance	d_gene	j_gene	CDR3aa	CDR3nt
TRBV19	many	.	TRBJ2-2	CASSIGNTGELFF	TGTGCCAGTAGTATAGGGAACACCGGGGAGCTGTTTTTT
TRBV3-1	many	.	TRBJ2-2	CASSPKTGEYGELFF	TGTGCCAGCAGCCCGAAGACTGGAGAATACGGGGAGCTGTTTTTT
TRBV9	many	.	TRBJ1-5	CASSVGSSQPQHF	TGTGCCAGCAGCGTAGGATCCTCTCAGCCCCAGCATTTT
TRBV7-2	many	.	TRBJ1-1	CASSFRSGHYTEAFF	TGTGCCAGCAGCTTCCGTTCGGGACACTACACTGAAGCTTTCTTT
TRBV28	many	.	TRBJ2-7	CASIRAGTNYEQYF	TGTGCCAGCATACGGGCCGGGACAAACTACGAGCAGTACTTC
TRBV7-2	many	.	TRBJ1-1	CASSLVPSSRNTEAFF	TGTGCCAGCAGCTTAGTCCCCAGCAGTAGGAACACTGAAGCTTTCTTT
TRBV5-1	many	.	TRBJ2-3	CASSLMGSDTQYF	TGCGCCAGCAGCTTGATGGGTTCAGATACGCAGTATTTT
TRBV6-5	many	.	TRBJ2-2	CASSYGTYGELFF	TGTGCCAGCAGTTACGGGACTTACGGGGAGCTGTTTTTT
TRBV19	many	.	TRBJ1-2	CASSPDRRANYGYTF	TGTGCCAGTAGCCCTGACAGGAGAGCTAACTATGGCTACACCTTC
TRBV7-9	many	.	TRBJ2-4	CASSSNIDKNIQYF	TGTGCCAGCAGCTCGAATATAGACAAAAACATTCAGTACTTC
TRBV28	many	TRBD1	TRBJ1-1	CASSLWSGGTTEAFF	TGTGCCAGCAGTTTGTGGTCAGGGGGGACCACTGAAGCTTTCTTT
TRBV28	many	.	TRBJ1-2	CASSPGTHYGYTF	TGTGCCAGCAGTCCTGGGACACACTATGGCTACACCTTC
TRBV20-1	many	TRBD1	TRBJ2-7	CSARQGEPYEQYF	TGCAGTGCGCGACAGGGGGAGCCCTACGAGCAGTACTTC
TRBV6-6	many	.	TRBJ1-3	CASSYSGASGNTIYF	TGTGCCAGCAGTTACTCGGGGGCCTCTGGAAACACCATATATTTT
TRBV28	.	TRBD1	TRBJ1-5	CASSLLGGQGVREPQHF	TGTGCCAGCAGTTTATTAGGGGGCCAGGGGGTTAGGGAGCCCCAGCATTTT
TRBV5-1	.	TRBD2	TRBJ2-5	CASARPAGEGETQYF	TGCGCCAGCGCGCGGCCAGCGGGGGAAGGGGAGACCCAGTACTTC
TRBV6-2/TRBV6-3	many	TRBD1	TRBJ1-5	CASRKGANWDSEPQHF	TGTGCCAGCAGAAAGGGGGCCAATTGGGACAGTGAACCCCAGCATTTT
TRBV5-1	many	.	TRBJ1-2	CASSLIGQNYGYTF	TGCGCCAGCAGCTTGATAGGACAGAACTATGGCTACACCTTC
TRBV13	.	.	TRBJ2-4	CASSTRENIQYF	TGTGCCAGCAGCACGAGGGAAAACATTCAGTATTTC
TRBV6-5	many	.	TRBJ2-1	CASSYPGSYNEQFF	TGTGCCAGCAGTTACCCCGGTTCCTACAATGAGCAGTTCTTC
TRBV6-1	many	.	TRBJ1-5	CASSELTVDQPQHF	TGTGCCAGCAGTGAATTGACAGTTGATCAGCCCCAGCATTTT
TRBV21-1	few	.	TRBJ2-1	CAAGGLVEQFF	TGTGCCGCGGGGGGGTTAGTTGAGCAGTTCTTC
TRBV6-4	many	.	TRBJ2-3	CASSDSSPTDTQYF	TGTGCCAGCAGTGACTCGAGTCCAACAGATACGCAGTATTTT
TRBV20-1	many	.	TRBJ2-1	CSARSGGFGSYNEQFF	TGCAGTGCTAGAAGCGGTGGGTTTGGCTCCTACAATGAGCAGTTCTTC
TRBV7-8	many	.	TRBJ1-1	CASSLDAGARAFF	TGTGCCAGCAGCTTAGATGCGGGGGCGCGGGCTTTCTTT
TRBV7-2	many	TRBD1	TRBJ1-1	CASSANRGNTEAFF	TGTGCCAGCAGCGCTAACAGGGGGAACACTGAAGCTTTCTTT
TRBV5-1	many	.	TRBJ1-1	CASSRIPGKGDTEAFF	TGCGCCAGCAGCCGGATCCCAGGCAAGGGGGACACTGAAGCTTTCTTT
TRBV2	few	.	TRBJ1-1	CASSALGSTEAFF	TGTGCCAGCAGTGCGTTGGGGTCCACTGAAGCTTTCTTT
TRBV20-1	many	TRBD1	TRBJ1-1	CSVRDRGAFSTEAFF	TGCAGTGTGCGGGACAGGGGGGCGTTTAGCACTGAAGCTTTCTTT
TRBV19	many	TRBD2	TRBJ2-2	CASRRLAGDNTGELFF	TGTGCCAGTAGGAGACTAGCGGGGGACAACACCGGGGAGCTGTTTTTT
TRBV6-2/TRBV6-3	many	.	TRBJ1-1	CASSYPQKEAFF	TGTGCCAGCAGTTACCCCCAGAAAGAAGCTTTCTTT
TRBV5-1	many	.	TRBJ1-1	CASSLQGGNTEAFF	TGCGCCAGCAGCTTACAGGGAGGGAACACTGAAGCTTTCTTT
TRBV19	many	.	TRBJ1-2	CASSMGARENYGYTF	TGTGCCAGTAGTATGGGAGCCCGGGAGAACTATGGCTACACCTTC
TRBV6-5	many	.	TRBJ1-6	CASSYAGVKALHF	TGTGCCAGCAGTTACGCGGGGGTTAAGGCCCTCCACTTT
TRBV5-1	many	TRBD2	TRBJ2-5	CASSSASGGQETQYF	TGCGCCAGCAGCTCGGCTAGCGGGGGACAAGAGACCCAGTACTTC
TRBV12-3/TRBV12-4	many	.	TRBJ2-3	CASSLGQGLGEDTQYF	TGTGCCAGCAGTTTAGGGCAGGGGCTGGGGGAAGATACGCAGTATTTT
TRBV12-3/TRBV12-4	many	TRBD2	TRBJ2-3	CASSPGLAGGGTDTQYF	TGTGCCAGCAGCCCCGGACTAGCGGGGGGGGGCACAGATACGCAGTATTTT
TRBV6-6	.	.	TRBJ2-5	CASSYAGLQETQYF	TGTGCCAGCAGTTACGCAGGGCTCCAAGAGACCCAGTACTTC
TRBV6-5	many	.	TRBJ2-4	CASSERGAAKNIQYF	TGTGCCAGCAGTGAGAGGGGGGCAGCCAAAAACATTCAGTACTTC
TRBV20-1	.	.	TRBJ1-1	CSATTATGYTEAFF	TGCAGTGCTACGACAGCGACAGGATACACTGAAGCTTTCTTT